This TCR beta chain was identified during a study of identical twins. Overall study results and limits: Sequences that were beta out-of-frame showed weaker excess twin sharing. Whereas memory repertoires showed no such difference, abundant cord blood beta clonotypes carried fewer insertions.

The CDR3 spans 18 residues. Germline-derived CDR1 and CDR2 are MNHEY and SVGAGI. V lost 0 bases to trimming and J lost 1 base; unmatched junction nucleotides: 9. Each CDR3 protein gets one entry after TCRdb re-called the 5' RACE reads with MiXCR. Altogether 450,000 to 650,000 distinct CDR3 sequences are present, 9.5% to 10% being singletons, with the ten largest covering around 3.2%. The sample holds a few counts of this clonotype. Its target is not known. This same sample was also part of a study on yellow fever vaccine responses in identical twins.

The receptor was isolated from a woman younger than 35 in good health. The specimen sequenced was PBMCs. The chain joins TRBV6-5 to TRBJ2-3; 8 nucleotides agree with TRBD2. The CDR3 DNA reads TGTGCCAGCAGTTACTCGAGTATGAGCGGGGGCCGCACAGATACGCAGTATTTT. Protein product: CASSYSSMSGGRTDTQYF.